This is a list of T cell receptor beta chains from one sample in a study of tumor and adjacent non-tumor tissue in lung cancer. TCRdb itself ran the multiplex PCR reads through MiXCR, one entry per CDR3 protein. Seen here are about 93,000 distinct CDR3 sequences, less than 80% observed once, and the top ten hold approximately 16%. Sequencing used lung tumor tissue. These TCRs come from a man in his sixties with non-small cell lung cancer. Both conserved end residues are part of each CDR3. Each record gives: CDR3 protein, CDR3 DNA, CDR3 length, D gene, V gene, clone size, J gene. D genes are given only for firm matches. For some rows the clone size is stated as once, few or many, or as a class when expanded; others skip it.

CSVSGKLNQPQHF TGCAGTGTTAGCGGGAAGCTAAATCAGCCCCAGCATTTT 13 . TRBV20-1 once TRBJ1-5
CASRSGTGNSSQPLHF TGTGCCAGCAGATCCGGGACAGGGAATAGCAGTCAGCCCCTGCATTTT 16 TRBD1 TRBV6-5 once TRBJ1-5
CASSQLQGRTGELFF TGTGCCAGCAGCCAACTTCAGGGTCGGACCGGGGAGCTGTTTTTT 15 . TRBV14 many TRBJ2-2
CSVPGPIEKLFF TGCAGTGTGCCAGGCCCAATTGAAAAACTGTTCTTT 12 . TRBV20-1 . TRBJ1-4
CASSQGRQGGSYEQYF TGTGCTAGCAGCCAAGGGAGACAGGGTGGCTCCTACGAGCAGTACTTC 16 TRBD1 TRBV4-2 . TRBJ2-7
CIVEDLRTGFGYTF TGCATCGTTGAAGATCTAAGGACAGGGTTTGGCTACACTTTC 14 TRBD1 TRBV29-1 . TRBJ1-2
CASTQGWVGRQETQYF TGTGCCAGCACCCAGGGGTGGGTGGGTAGGCAAGAGACCCAGTATTTC 16 . TRBV6-5 . TRBJ2-5
CASDSSGRVNQPQHF TGTGCCAGTGATAGTTCCGGAAGGGTCAATCAGCCCCAGCATTTT 15 . TRBV12-3/TRBV12-4 many TRBJ1-5
CASSQWAEAFF TGCGCCAGCAGCCAATGGGCTGAGGCTTTCTTT 11 . TRBV4-1 . TRBJ1-1
CASTPGTGGSGANVLTF TGTGCCAGCACCCCCGGGACAGGGGGCTCTGGGGCCAACGTCCTGACTTTC 17 TRBD1 TRBV7-9 . TRBJ2-6
CASSYGQQNSEAFF TGTGCCAGCAGTTACGGGCAACAGAACAGTGAAGCTTTCTTT 14 . TRBV6-5 few TRBJ1-1
CASSGHSGNTIYF TGTGCCAGTTCAGGGCACTCTGGAAACACCATATATTTT 13 . TRBV6-1 . TRBJ1-3
CAIQGTGTEKLFF TGTGCCATCCAAGGGACGGGAACAGAAAAACTGTTTTTT 13 . TRBV12-3/TRBV12-4 many TRBJ1-4
CAIRASGGTDTQYF TGTGCCATCAGAGCTAGCGGGGGCACAGATACGCAGTATTTT 14 TRBD2 TRBV10-3 many TRBJ2-3
CASSEDWFYGYTF TGCGCCAGCAGTGAGGACTGGTTCTATGGCTACACCTTC 13 . TRBV10-2 many TRBJ1-2
CANSFGSHETQYF TGTGCCAACAGTTTTGGTTCCCATGAGACCCAGTACTTC 13 . TRBV12-3/TRBV12-4 . TRBJ2-5
CSAQSGARAGELFF TGCAGCGCCCAGTCCGGGGCTAGAGCCGGGGAGCTGTTTTTT 14 . TRBV29-1 . TRBJ2-2
CASSQDRGTSGRVARGNEQFF TGCGCCAGCAGCCAAGATCGAGGGACTAGCGGGAGGGTTGCCCGGGGCAATGAGCAGTTCTTC 21 TRBD2 TRBV4-1 many TRBJ2-1
CSFELGGRGEGYTF TGCAGCTTTGAATTAGGGGGTCGCGGTGAGGGCTACACCTTC 14 . TRBV29-1 . TRBJ1-2
CSVQHTSGGTDTRYF TGCAGTGTCCAGCATACTAGCGGGGGAACAGATACGCGGTATTTT 15 TRBD2 TRBV20-1 . TRBJ2-3
CASSLAGSNYSYIF TGTGCCAGCAGCTTAGCCGGCAGTAACTATAGCTACATCTTC 14 . TRBV11-1 . TRBJ1-2
CASSYTGLSLETQYF TGTGCCAGCTCGTATACGGGACTATCATTAGAGACCCAGTACTTC 15 TRBD2 TRBV12-3/TRBV12-4 . TRBJ2-5
CASKPGQWNTEASF TGTGCCAGCAAACCGGGACAGTGGAACACCGAAGCTTCCTTT 14 TRBD1 TRBV6-5 once TRBJ1-1
CSVDDGSYEQYF TGCAGCGTTGATGACGGTTCCTACGAGCAGTACTTC 12 . TRBV29-1 few TRBJ2-7
CASSYKPTGDGYGYTF TGTGCCAGCAGTTATAAACCGACAGGGGACGGATATGGCTACACCTTC 16 TRBD1 TRBV11-1 . TRBJ1-2
CASSMGHGANTGELFF TGTGCAAGCAGCATGGGACACGGGGCTAACACCGGGGAGCTGTTTTTT 16 . TRBV7-9 . TRBJ2-2
CSALTGTEQQCF TGCAGCGCCCTAACGGGGACGGAGCAGCAGTGCTTC 12 . TRBV29-1 . TRBJ2-7
CAGSGSGNEQFF TGTGCAGGCAGTGGTAGTGGGAATGAGCAGTTCTTC 12 . TRBV25-1 . TRBJ2-1
CATGQDTGELLF TGTGCCACAGGACAGGACACCGGGGAGCTGTTATTT 12 TRBD1 TRBV24-1 few TRBJ2-2
CAGSVGGVGHNEQFF TGTGCCGGCAGCGTTGGTGGCGTAGGACACAATGAGCAGTTCTTC 15 . TRBV5-5 . TRBJ2-1
CAGSGPWPSTDTQYF TGTGCCGGCAGTGGGCCTTGGCCCTCCACAGATACGCAATATTTT 15 . TRBV12-3/TRBV12-4 few TRBJ2-3
CATSQDWGGWMKPQHF TGCGCAACCAGCCAAGATTGGGGGGGGTGGATGAAGCCCCAGCATTTT 16 . TRBV4-3 . TRBJ1-5
CASSQDRHTQYF TGTGCCAGTAGCCAGGATAGGCATACGCAGTATTTT 12 . TRBV4-2 . TRBJ2-3
CSVRGASGYEQYF TGCAGCGTTCGAGGGGCTTCGGGCTACGAGCAGTACTTC 13 . TRBV29-1 many TRBJ2-7
CASSSRTYIQYF TGTGCCAGCAGTTCCCGGACCTACATTCAGTACTTC 12 . TRBV28 many TRBJ2-4
CAYSTGNYEQYF TGCGCCTACAGCACCGGGAACTACGAGCAGTACTTC 12 . TRBV5-1 . TRBJ2-7
CASRGTGGPNEQFF TGTGCCAGCAGAGGGACGGGTGGGCCCAATGAGCAGTTCTTC 14 . TRBV6-1 . TRBJ2-1
CASSQGVVGDTHYF TGCGCCAGCAGTCAAGGTGTCGTCGGAGATACGCACTATTTT 14 . TRBV4-1 . TRBJ2-3
CASSGGRTSEQYF TGTGCCAGCAGCGGGGGGAGGACGAGCGAGCAGTACTTC 13 . TRBV11-2 . TRBJ2-7
CSVEGKHISYNERFF TGCAGTGTTGAAGGTAAACACATCTCCTACAATGAGCGGTTCTTC 15 . TRBV29-1 . TRBJ2-1
CATTMVPDSYNEQFF TGCGCCACCACGATGGTCCCCGACAGTTACAATGAGCAGTTCTTC 15 . TRBV10-2 many TRBJ2-1
CASNQGRGGYTF TGTGCCAGCAATCAGGGTCGGGGTGGCTACACCTTC 12 . TRBV6-1 . TRBJ1-2
CPSSFGGGGDIQYF TGTCCCAGCAGCTTTGGCGGGGGCGGTGACATTCAGTACTTC 14 . TRBV7-8 . TRBJ2-4
CASSLGTGVHTEVFF TGTGCAAGCAGCTTAGGGACAGGGGTTCACACTGAAGTTTTCTTT 15 TRBD1 TRBV7-8 . TRBJ1-1
CVSTETGTDTQYF TGTGTTAGCACCGAGACGGGCACAGATACGCAGTACTTT 13 . TRBV11-2 . TRBJ2-3
CASRTGGQETNYF TGTGCCAGCAGGACAGGGGGCCAAGAGACCAATTACTTC 13 TRBD1 TRBV12-3/TRBV12-4 . TRBJ2-5
CSVAGTATTDTQYF TGCAGCGTTGCCGGGACAGCTACCACAGATACGCAATATTTT 14 TRBD1 TRBV29-1 . TRBJ2-3
CASSRGGITCLPEQYF TGTGCCAGCAGCCGGGGGGGGATTACGTGCCTCCCCGAGCAGTACTTC 16 TRBD2 TRBV11-3 . TRBJ2-7
CASSYSRGKPPGDNEQFF TGTGCCAGCAGTTACTCGAGGGGGAAGCCACCCGGGGACAATGAGCAGTTCTTC 18 . TRBV6-2/TRBV6-3 many TRBJ2-1
CASSQDQGYGYTF TGTGCCAGCAGCCAAGATCAAGGCTATGGCTACACCTTC 13 . TRBV4-2 many TRBJ1-2
CASSLGQGNEKLFF TGCGCCAGCAGCCTGGGACAGGGGAATGAAAAACTGTTTTTT 14 TRBD1 TRBV5-1 . TRBJ1-4
CASTPNRGGELFF TGTGCCAGCACCCCGAACCGCGGGGGGGAGCTGTTTTTT 13 . TRBV6-5 many TRBJ2-2
CATSDLRGLDNEQFF TGTGCCACCAGTGATTTGCGGGGGTTGGACAATGAGCAGTTCTTC 15 . TRBV24-1 few TRBJ2-1
CAGSQDRSASYEQYF TGCGCCGGCAGCCAAGATCGATCGGCCTCCTACGAGCAGTACTTC 15 . TRBV4-3 . TRBJ2-7
CASSLYSGTGLNQPQHF TGTGCCAGCAGCTTATATAGCGGGACAGGGCTCAATCAGCCCCAGCATTTT 17 TRBD1 TRBV7-6 . TRBJ1-5
CASSAHHGQFTSSITDTQYF TGTGCCAGCAGTGCACATCATGGACAGTTCACTAGCTCTATAACAGATACGCAGTATTTT 20 . TRBV6-2/TRBV6-3 . TRBJ2-3
CASSESGVGTDTQYF TGTGCCAGCTCCGAGTCGGGTGTGGGTACAGATACGCAGTATTTT 15 . TRBV6-4 few TRBJ2-3
CASRLYSRGLSGNTIYF TGTGCCAGCAGGTTATATTCCAGGGGGCTCTCTGGAAACACCATATATTTT 17 TRBD1 TRBV13 . TRBJ1-3
CASSLGTSGIMAGELFF TGTGCCAGCAGCTTGGGGACTAGCGGGATTATGGCCGGGGAGCTGTTTTTT 17 TRBD2 TRBV7-2 . TRBJ2-2
CASSSNRVGIQYF TGCGCCAGCAGCTCAAACAGGGTAGGAATTCAGTACTTC 13 . TRBV4-3 once TRBJ2-4